This entry features one T cell receptor beta chain sequence. In its sample, this clone was seen once. This clone's antigen is unknown. No qualities accompany the bases; no much larger clone lies one base away. The immunoSEQ Assay, a bias-controlled multiplex PCR, was used to amplify TCRbeta CDR3 regions from genomic DNA. The study's processing was this. The number of nucleated cells in each sample was estimated by amplification of reference gene primers within the assay. To quantify the absolute abundance of each unique TCRbeta CDR3 rearrangement, sequence reads were collapsed and filtered. Productive Simpson clonality was computed per sample as the square root of Simpson's diversity index over productive rearrangements. In its TCRdb copy, this immuneACCESS table keeps in-frame sequences only and misses some clones. Where compared with another copy, unresolved V genes explain less than half of these, and the others have no known cause. From that table come the V and J calls and clone size; the DNA was used to work out D and trimming. The sample table shows 150,000 or so clones, and about 85% are seen once. The ten biggest clones cover over 3% of the sample.

The collaborating institutions used their own protocols to collect whole blood in K2EDTA tubes. For TCRbeta analysis, collaborator samples were shipped as frozen whole blood, as isolated PBMCs, or as DNA extracted from either sample type. The sample belongs to a study of blood T cell repertoires in COVID-19 (dated by TCRdb to about 2020). Turning to the overall study: Samples covering the acute and convalescent phases of COVID-19 were provided by collaborators in the United States, Italy and Spain. The material from the prospective study consisted of cDNA or gDNA derived from T cells, B-cell-depleted T cells, or PBMCs. Deeply sampled blood TCRbeta repertoires from subjects exposed to, actively infected with, or recovered from COVID-19 were included in the dataset. A freely available public database, intended as a resource for researchers studying the immune response to SARS-CoV-2, is where the repertoires were released. The samples were drawn from two sources: the first 160 participants of the ongoing ImmuneRACE study, and over 950 subjects contributed by 6 global collaborators. Nearly every sample came with metadata listing a de-identified subject ID, COVID-19 status, age in years and sex. Where available, HLA class I and class II types were obtained from metadata supplied by the sample provider rather than from assay-based typing.

Trimming takes 5 bases from V and 5 bases from J, and the germline ends sit 15 bases apart. The CDR3 has 14 amino acids, counting the end cysteine and phenylalanine. CDR3 DNA only is kept here, 42 bases in frame from base 1. The germline V gene specifies SGHTA as CDR1 and FQGNSA as CDR2. What the authors observed across the whole study: The quantity of clinical and demographic metadata differed by source and by participant and was supplied without curation.

Rearrangement joined TRBV7-2 to TRBJ1-2; no D gene can be assigned with confidence. The sequence was collected from a human donor with acute or convalescent COVID-19. The donor label of this sample is uncertain. Sequencing input: peripheral blood. The CDR3 loop reads CASSHRTAGYGYTF. DNA sequence: TGTGCCAGCAGCCACCGAACAGCGGGATATGGCTACACCTTC.